This T cell receptor (beta chain) stems from a study of blood T cell repertoires in COVID-19. This CDR3 comprises 16 residues. Germline V gene lookup returns CDR1 WNHNN and CDR2 SYGVQD (reference sequence). The trim removed 2 bases at V and 0 bases at J, leaving 3 bases unmatched. Clones were sequenced by immunoSEQ multiplex PCR, and TCRdb holds only the in-frame ones, with some missing. The sample lists 150,000 to 200,000 clones; approximately 83% were seen once. The specimen was peripheral blood. The sequence was obtained from a man aged 55 to 70 with acute or convalescent COVID-19. This sequence joins TRBV10-1 and TRBJ2-3; TRBD2 agrees at 9 bases. The CDR3 loop is CASSEAGGGSTDTQYF. The DNA of the CDR3 is TGCGCCAGCAGTGAGGCGGGAGGGGGTAGCACAGATACGCAGTATTTT.